This T cell receptor (beta chain) was sequenced for a study of blood T cell repertoires in COVID-19. Study-level information: Italy, Spain and the United States were the sources of the convalescent and acute COVID-19 samples. From T cells, B-cell-depleted T cells, or PBMCs came the material, which was cDNA or gDNA.

The authors' processing: Estimated nucleated cell counts came from reference gene primer amplification. This table comes from immunoSEQ multiplex PCR, and its TCRdb copy is limited to in-frame clones, with some not included. V and J calls and clone size are those listed in that table; D and trimming were worked out from the DNA. The sample comprises 92,000 or so clones, 70% to 90% of which are singletons, and around 0.44% rests with the top ten. Germline-derived CDR1 and CDR2 are LNHDA and SQIVND (reference sequence). CDR3 length equals 14 residues. J was trimmed by 3 bases and V by 9 bases; bases with no gene match: 7.

The chain uses TRBV19 and TRBJ1-5, with 8 bases aligning to TRBD1. The receptor's source is a man aged 60 to 69 with acute or convalescent COVID-19. The sequenced sample was peripheral blood. CDR3 loop: CASRSTGDNQPQHF. As DNA, the CDR3 is TGTGCCAGCCGCTCGACAGGGGACAATCAGCCCCAGCATTTT.